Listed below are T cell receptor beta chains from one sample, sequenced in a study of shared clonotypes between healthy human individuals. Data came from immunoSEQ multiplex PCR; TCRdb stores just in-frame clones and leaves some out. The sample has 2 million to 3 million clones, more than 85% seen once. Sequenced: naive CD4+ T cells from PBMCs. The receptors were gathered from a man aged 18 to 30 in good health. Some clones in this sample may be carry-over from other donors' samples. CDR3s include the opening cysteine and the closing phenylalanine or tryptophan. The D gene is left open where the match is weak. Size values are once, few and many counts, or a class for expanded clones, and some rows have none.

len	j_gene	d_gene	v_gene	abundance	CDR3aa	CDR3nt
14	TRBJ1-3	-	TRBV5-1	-	CASSTGTSGNTIYF	TGCGCCAGCAGCACAGGGACGTCTGGAAACACCATATATTTT
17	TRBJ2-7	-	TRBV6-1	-	CASSVGGLPSNLYEQYF	TGTGCCAGCAGTGTGGGCGGCCTTCCCTCGAACCTTTACGAGCAGTACTTC
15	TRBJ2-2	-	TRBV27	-	CASSLLGHPLGELFF	TGTGCCAGCAGTTTATTAGGTCATCCCCTGGGGGAGCTGTTTTTT
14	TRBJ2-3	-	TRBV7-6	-	CASSTREQGDTQYF	TGTGCCAGCAGTACTCGGGAGCAGGGAGATACGCAGTATTTT
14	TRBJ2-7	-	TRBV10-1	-	CASSDNNPIYEQYF	TGCGCCAGCAGTGATAATAACCCCATTTACGAGCAGTACTTC
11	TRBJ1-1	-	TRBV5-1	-	CASSGSTEAFF	TGCGCCAGCAGCGGTTCGACTGAAGCTTTCTTT
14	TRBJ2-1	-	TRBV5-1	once	CASSLLASNNEQFF	TGCGCCAGCAGCTTGCTAGCGTCTAACAATGAGCAGTTCTTC
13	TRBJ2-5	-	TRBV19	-	CASSIAQGETQYF	TGTGCCAGTAGTATTGCTCAGGGAGAGACCCAGTACTTC
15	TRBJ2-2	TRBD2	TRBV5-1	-	CASKRLAGETGELFF	TGCGCCAGCAAAAGACTAGCGGGAGAGACCGGGGAGCTGTTTTTT
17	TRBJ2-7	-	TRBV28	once	CASSSVVRVSGGYEQYF	TGTGCCAGCAGTTCAGTCGTCCGGGTTTCCGGAGGCTACGAGCAGTACTTC
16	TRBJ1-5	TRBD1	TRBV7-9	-	CASSRSAGTANQPQHF	TGTGCCAGCAGCCGCTCGGCAGGGACAGCAAATCAGCCCCAGCATTTT
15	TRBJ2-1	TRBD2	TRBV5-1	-	CASSMATSVGNEQFF	TGCGCCAGCAGCATGGCAACTAGCGTGGGGAATGAGCAGTTCTTC
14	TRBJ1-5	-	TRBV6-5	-	CASSYPEGNQPQHF	TGTGCCAGCAGTTACCCGGAGGGGAATCAGCCCCAGCATTTT
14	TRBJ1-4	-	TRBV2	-	CASSEATQTPGLFF	TGTGCCAGCAGTGAAGCTACGCAGACCCCAGGACTGTTTTTT
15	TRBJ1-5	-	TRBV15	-	CATSRGSGLNQPQHF	TGTGCCACCAGCAGAGGGTCAGGGCTCAATCAGCCCCAGCATTTT
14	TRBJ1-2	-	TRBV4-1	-	CASSQGVGFYGYTF	TGCGCCAGCAGCCAAGGAGTAGGTTTCTATGGCTACACCTTC
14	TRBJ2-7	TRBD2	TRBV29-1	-	CSVEERERIYEQYF	TGCAGCGTTGAGGAGCGGGAGCGAATCTACGAGCAGTACTTC
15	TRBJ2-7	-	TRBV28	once	CASSLWSGISYEQYF	TGTGCCAGCAGTTTATGGTCCGGTATCTCCTACGAGCAGTACTTC
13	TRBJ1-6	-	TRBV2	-	CASSEARQGPLHF	TGTGCCAGCAGTGAGGCGCGACAAGGACCCCTCCACTTT
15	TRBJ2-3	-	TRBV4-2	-	CASSPLEPGLRTRYF	TGTGCCAGCAGCCCTTTAGAACCCGGACTCCGTACGCGGTATTTT
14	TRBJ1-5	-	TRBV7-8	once	CASSFVTGLQPQHF	TGTGCCAGCAGCTTTGTGACAGGTTTGCAGCCCCAGCATTTT
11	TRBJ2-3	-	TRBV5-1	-	CASSIVDTQYF	TGCGCCAGCAGCATAGTAGATACGCAGTATTTT
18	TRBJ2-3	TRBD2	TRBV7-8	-	CASSLVPAGLSSTDTQYF	TGTGCCAGCAGCTTAGTGCCAGCGGGGTTATCTAGCACAGATACGCAGTATTTT
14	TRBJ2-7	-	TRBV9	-	CASSVGKGAYEQYF	TGTGCCAGCAGCGTAGGGAAGGGGGCCTACGAGCAGTACTTC
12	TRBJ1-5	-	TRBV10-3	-	CAISARGGPQHF	TGTGCCATCAGTGCCCGGGGAGGGCCCCAGCATTTT
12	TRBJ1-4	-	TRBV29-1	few	CSFTGGSEKLFF	TGCAGCTTTACGGGAGGGTCTGAAAAACTGTTTTTT
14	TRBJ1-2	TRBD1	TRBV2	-	CASSEAGTDYGYTF	TGTGCCAGCAGTGAAGCCGGGACAGACTATGGCTACACCTTC
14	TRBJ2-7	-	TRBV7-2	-	CASSLASYSYEQYF	TGTGCCAGCAGCTTAGCCAGTTACTCCTACGAGCAGTACTTC
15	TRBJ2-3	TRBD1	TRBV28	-	CASSLWGQGRATQYF	TGTGCCAGCAGTTTATGGGGACAGGGGCGGGCTACGCAGTATTTT
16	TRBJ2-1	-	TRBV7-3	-	CASSLTGRLSYNEQFF	TGTGCCAGCAGCTTAACGGGGCGACTCTCCTACAATGAGCAGTTCTTC
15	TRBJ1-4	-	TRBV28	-	CASSTTITTNEKLFF	TGTGCCAGCAGTACTACGATTACAACTAATGAAAAACTGTTTTTT
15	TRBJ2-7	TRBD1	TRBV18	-	CASSPAGRDRAEQYF	TGTGCCAGCTCACCAGCCGGGCGGGACAGGGCCGAGCAGTACTTC
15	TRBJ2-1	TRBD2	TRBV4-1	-	CASSQGGLSYNEQFF	TGCGCCAGCAGCCAAGGGGGACTATCCTACAATGAGCAGTTCTTC
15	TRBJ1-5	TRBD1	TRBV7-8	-	CASSLQTGGLQPQHF	TGTGCCAGCAGCTTACAGACAGGGGGATTGCAGCCCCAGCATTTT